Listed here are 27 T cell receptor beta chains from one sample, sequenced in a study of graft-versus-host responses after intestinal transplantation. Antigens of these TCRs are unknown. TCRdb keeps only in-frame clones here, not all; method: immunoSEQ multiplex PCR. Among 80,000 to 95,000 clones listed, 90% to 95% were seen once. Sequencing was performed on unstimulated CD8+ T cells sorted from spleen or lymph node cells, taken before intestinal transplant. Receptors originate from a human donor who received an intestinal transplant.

CDR3 DNA: TGTGCCAGCAGCGTGGGGGGGATCCAAGAGACCCAGTACTTC. Its translation is CASSVGGIQETQYF. The chain combines TRBV9 with TRBJ2-5; TRBD2 matches at 7 bases. This CDR3 is built from 14 residues. The germline V gene encodes CDR1 SGDLS and CDR2 YYNGEE. V trimming: 2 bases; J trimming: 1 base; junction bases outside the gene matches: 2. Filled out from reference TRBV9 and TRBJ2-5, the complete variable domain reads DSGVTQTPKHLITATGQRVTLRCSPRSGDLSVYWYQQSLDQGLQFLIQYYNGEERAKGNILERFSAQQFPDLHSELNLSSLELGDSALYFCASSVGGIQETQYFGPGTRLLVL.

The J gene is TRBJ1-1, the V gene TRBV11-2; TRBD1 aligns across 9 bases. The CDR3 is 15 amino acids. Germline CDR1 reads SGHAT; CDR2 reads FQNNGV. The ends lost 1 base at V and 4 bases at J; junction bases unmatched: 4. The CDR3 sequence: CASSLVDRGGTEAFF. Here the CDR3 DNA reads TGTGCCAGCAGCTTAGTGGACAGGGGCGGCACTGAAGCTTTCTTT.

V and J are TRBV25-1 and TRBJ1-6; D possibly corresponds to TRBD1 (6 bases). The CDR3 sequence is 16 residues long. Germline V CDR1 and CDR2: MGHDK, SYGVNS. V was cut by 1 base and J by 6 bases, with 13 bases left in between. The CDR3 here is CASSEFWTAFNSPLHF. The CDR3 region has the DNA TGTGCCAGCAGTGAATTTTGGACAGCCTTTAATTCACCCCTCCACTTT.

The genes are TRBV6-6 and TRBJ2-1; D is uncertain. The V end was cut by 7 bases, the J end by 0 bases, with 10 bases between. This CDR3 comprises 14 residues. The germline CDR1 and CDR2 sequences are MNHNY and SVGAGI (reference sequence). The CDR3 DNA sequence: TGTGCCAGCACTGACTTAAGCTCCTACAATGAGCAGTTCTTC. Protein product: CASTDLSSYNEQFF.

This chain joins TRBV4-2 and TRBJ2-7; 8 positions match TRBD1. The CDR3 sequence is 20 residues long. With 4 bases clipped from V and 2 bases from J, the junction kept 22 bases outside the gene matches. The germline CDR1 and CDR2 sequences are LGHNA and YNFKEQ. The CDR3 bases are TGTGCCAGCAGCCGCCGATTGTTTAAGCATAGAGGACAGGGAACCTACGAGCAGTACTTC. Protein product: CASSRRLFKHRGQGTYEQYF.

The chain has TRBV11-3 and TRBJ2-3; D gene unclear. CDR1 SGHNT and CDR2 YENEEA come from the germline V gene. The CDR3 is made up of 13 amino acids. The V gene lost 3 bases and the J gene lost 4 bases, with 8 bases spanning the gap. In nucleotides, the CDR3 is TGTGCCAGCAGCTTGTACCTTGCAGATACGCAGTATTTT. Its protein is CASSLYLADTQYF. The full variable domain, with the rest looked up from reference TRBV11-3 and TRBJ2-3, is EAGVVQSPRYKIIEKKQPVAFWCNPISGHNTLYWYLQNLGQGPELLIRYENEEAVDDSQLPKDRFSAERLKGVDSTLKIQPAELGDSAVYLCASSLYLADTQYFGPGTRLTVL.

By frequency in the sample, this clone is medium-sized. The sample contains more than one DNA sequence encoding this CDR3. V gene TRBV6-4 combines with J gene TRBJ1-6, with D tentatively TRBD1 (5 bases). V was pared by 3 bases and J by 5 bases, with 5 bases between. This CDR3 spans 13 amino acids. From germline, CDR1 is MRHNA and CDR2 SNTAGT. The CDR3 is CASSEGDNSPLHF. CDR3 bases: TGTGCCAGCAGTGAGGGGGATAATTCACCCCTCCACTTT.

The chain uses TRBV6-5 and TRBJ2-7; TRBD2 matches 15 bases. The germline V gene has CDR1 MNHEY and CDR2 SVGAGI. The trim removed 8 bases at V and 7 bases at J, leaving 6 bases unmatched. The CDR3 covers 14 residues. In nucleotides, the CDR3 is TGTGCCAGCGGACTAGCGGGGGGGCCCGGAGAGCAGTACTTC. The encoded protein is CASGLAGGPGEQYF.

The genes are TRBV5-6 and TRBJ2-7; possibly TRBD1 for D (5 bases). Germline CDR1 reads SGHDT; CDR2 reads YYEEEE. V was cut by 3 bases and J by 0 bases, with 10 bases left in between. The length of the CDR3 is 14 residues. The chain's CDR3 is CASSSTTDSYEQYF. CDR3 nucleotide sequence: TGTGCCAGCAGCTCGACGACAGACTCCTACGAGCAGTACTTC.

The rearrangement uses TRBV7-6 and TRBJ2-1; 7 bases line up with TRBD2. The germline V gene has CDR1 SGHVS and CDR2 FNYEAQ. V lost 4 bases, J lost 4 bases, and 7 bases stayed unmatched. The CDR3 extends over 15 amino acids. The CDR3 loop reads CASSSSGRGYNEQFF. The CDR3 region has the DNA TGTGCCAGCAGCTCTAGCGGCCGTGGGTACAATGAGCAGTTCTTC.

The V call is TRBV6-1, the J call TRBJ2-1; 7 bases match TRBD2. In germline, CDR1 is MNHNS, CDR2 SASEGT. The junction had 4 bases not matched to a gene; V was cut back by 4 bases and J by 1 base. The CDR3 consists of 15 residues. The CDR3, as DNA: TGTGCCAGCAGTGGGCGGGAGAGGTCCTACAATGAGCAGTTCTTC. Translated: CASSGRERSYNEQFF.

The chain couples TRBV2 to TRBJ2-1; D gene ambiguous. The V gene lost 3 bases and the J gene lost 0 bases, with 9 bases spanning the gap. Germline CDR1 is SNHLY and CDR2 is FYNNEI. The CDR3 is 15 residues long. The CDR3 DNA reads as TGTGCCAGCAGTGACCCCTTCAGCTCCTACAATGAGCAGTTCTTC. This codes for CASSDPFSSYNEQFF.

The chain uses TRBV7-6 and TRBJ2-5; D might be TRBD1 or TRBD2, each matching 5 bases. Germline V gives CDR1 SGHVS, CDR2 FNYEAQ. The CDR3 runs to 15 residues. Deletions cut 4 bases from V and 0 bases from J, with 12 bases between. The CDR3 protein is CASSSPGTYQETQYF. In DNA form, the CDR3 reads TGTGCCAGCAGCTCTCCCGGGACCTACCAAGAGACCCAGTACTTC.

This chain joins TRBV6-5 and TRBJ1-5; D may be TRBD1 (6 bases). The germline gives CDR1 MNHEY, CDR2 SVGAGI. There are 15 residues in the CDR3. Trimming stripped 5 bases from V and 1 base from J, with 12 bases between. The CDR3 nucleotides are TGTGCCAGCAGTGTCGACAGGCTGAGCAATCAGCCCCAGCATTTT. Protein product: CASSVDRLSNQPQHF.

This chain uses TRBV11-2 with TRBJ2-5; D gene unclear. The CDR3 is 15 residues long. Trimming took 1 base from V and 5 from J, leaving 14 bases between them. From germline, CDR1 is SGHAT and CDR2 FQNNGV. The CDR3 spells CASSLGSHFGETQYF. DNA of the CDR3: TGTGCCAGCAGCTTAGGTTCACACTTTGGGGAGACCCAGTACTTC.

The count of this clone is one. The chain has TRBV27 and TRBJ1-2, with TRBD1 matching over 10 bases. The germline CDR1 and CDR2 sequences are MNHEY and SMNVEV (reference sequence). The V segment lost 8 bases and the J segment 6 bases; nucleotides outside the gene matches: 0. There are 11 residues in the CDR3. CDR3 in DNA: TGTGCCAGCGGGACAGGGGATGGCTACACCTTC. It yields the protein CASGTGDGYTF.

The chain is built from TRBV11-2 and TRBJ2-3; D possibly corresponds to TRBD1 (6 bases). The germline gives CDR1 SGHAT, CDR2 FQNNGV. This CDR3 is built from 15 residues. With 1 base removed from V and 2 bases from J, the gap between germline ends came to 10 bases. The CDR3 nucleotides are TGTGCCAGCAGCTTAGTGGGGGCCGACACAGATACGCAGTATTTT. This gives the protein CASSLVGADTDTQYF.

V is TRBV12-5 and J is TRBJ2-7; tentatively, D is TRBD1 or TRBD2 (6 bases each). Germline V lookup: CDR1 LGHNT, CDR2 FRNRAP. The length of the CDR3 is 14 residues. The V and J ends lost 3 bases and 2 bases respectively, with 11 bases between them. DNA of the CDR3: TGTGCTAGTGGTTTCCTCGGGGGCACCTACGAGCAGTACTTC. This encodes CASGFLGGTYEQYF.

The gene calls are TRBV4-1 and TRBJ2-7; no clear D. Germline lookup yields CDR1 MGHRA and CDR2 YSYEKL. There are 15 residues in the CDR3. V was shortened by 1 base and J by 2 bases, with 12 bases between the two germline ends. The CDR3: CASSQVRAATYEQYF. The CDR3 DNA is TGCGCCAGCAGCCAAGTTAGGGCAGCTACCTACGAGCAGTACTTC.

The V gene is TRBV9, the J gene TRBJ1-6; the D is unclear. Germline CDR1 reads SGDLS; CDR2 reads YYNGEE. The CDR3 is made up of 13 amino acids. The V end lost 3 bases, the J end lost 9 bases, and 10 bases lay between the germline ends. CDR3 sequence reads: CASSAGGVSPLHF. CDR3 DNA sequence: TGTGCCAGCAGCGCCGGCGGGGTTTCACCCCTCCACTTT.

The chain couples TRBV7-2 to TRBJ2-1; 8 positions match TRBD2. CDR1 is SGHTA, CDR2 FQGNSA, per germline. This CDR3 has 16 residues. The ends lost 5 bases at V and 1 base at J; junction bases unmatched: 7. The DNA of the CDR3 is TGTGCCAGCAGCCCGCCTGCGGGGGGATCCTACAATGAGCAGTTCTTC. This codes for CASSPPAGGSYNEQFF.

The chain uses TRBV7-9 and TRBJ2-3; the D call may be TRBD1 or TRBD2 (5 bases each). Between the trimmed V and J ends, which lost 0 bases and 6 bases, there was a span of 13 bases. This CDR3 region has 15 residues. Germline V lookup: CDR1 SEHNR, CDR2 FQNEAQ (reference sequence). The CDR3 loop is CASSLADGEGDTQYF. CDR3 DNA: TGTGCCAGCAGCTTAGCGGATGGTGAGGGGGATACGCAGTATTTT.

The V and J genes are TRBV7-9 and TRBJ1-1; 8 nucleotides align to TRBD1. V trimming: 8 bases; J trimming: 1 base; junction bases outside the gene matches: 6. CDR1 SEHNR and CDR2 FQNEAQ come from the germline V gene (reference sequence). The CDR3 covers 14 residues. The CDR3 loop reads CASQPGQGNTEAFF. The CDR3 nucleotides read TGTGCCAGCCAGCCCGGACAGGGGAACACTGAAGCTTTCTTT.

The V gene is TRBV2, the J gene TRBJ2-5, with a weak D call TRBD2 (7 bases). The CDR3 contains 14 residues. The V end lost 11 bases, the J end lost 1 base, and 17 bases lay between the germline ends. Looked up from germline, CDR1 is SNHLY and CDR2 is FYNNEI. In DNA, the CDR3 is TGTGCCTCCCAAAGGGGGGGATCCCAAGAGACCCAGTACTTC. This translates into CASQRGGSQETQYF. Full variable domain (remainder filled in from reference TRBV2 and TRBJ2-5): EPEVTQTPSHQVTQMGQEVILRCVPISNHLYFYWYRQILGQKVEFLVSFYNNEISEKSEIFDDQFSVERPDGSNFTLKIRSTKLEDSAMYFCASQRGGSQETQYFGPGTRLLVL.

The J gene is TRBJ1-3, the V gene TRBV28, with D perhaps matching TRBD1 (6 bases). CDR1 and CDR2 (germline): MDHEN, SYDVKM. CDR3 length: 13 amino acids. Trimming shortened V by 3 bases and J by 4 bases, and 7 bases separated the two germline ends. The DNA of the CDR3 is TGTGCCAGCAGTTTGGGACACGGAAACACCATATATTTT. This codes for CASSLGHGNTIYF.

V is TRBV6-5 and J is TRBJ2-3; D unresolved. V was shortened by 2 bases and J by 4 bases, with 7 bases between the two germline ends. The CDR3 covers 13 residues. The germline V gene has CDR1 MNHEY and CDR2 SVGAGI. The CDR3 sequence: CASSYANSDTQYF. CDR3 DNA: TGTGCCAGCAGTTACGCAAATTCAGATACGCAGTATTTT.

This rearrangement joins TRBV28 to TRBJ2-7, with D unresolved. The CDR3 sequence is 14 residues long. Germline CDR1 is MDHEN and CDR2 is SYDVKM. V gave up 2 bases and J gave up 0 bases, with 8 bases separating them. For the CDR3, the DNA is TGTGCCAGCAGTTTAACGGGCCGCTCCTACGAGCAGTACTTC. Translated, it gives CASSLTGRSYEQYF. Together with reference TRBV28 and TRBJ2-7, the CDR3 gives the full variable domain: DVKVTQSSRYLVKRTGEKVFLECVQDMDHENMFWYRQDPGLGLRLIYFSYDVKMKEKGDIPEGYSVSREKKERFSLILESASTNQTSMYLCASSLTGRSYEQYFGPGTRLTVT.